This is a list of T cell receptor beta chains from one sample in a study of identical twins. TCRdb reprocessed the 5' RACE reads with MiXCR, giving one entry per CDR3 protein. The sample records around 680,000 distinct CDR3 sequences, under 9% being singletons. These data also featured in a second study, about yellow fever vaccine responses in identical twins.

Sequenced input: PBMCs. The source is a woman younger than 30 in good health. Both conserved end residues are part of each CDR3. D genes are given only for firm matches. Expanded clones get a size class; other rows say once, few or many, or leave the size out.

v_gene	d_gene	j_gene	abundance	CDR3aa	CDR3nt
TRBV28	TRBD1	TRBJ1-2	many	CASTWTGVGYTF	TGTGCCAGCACCTGGACAGGGGTCGGCTACACCTTC
TRBV15	NA	TRBJ1-5	NA	CATSRDLDASNQPQHF	TGTGCCACCAGCAGAGATTTGGATGCTAGCAATCAGCCCCAGCATTTT
TRBV5-5	TRBD2	TRBJ2-2	many	CASRRGLAGGYTGELFF	TGTGCCAGCAGGCGCGGACTAGCGGGAGGTTACACCGGGGAGCTGTTTTTT
TRBV4-2	TRBD2	TRBJ2-1	NA	CASSQEPPPTSGGRGEQFF	TGTGCCAGCAGCCAAGAACCCCCCCCGACTAGCGGGGGGCGAGGTGAGCAGTTCTTC
TRBV11-2	TRBD1	TRBJ2-1	NA	CASSFMGQSSYNEQFF	TGTGCCAGCAGTTTCATGGGACAGAGCTCCTACAATGAGCAGTTCTTC
TRBV20-1	NA	TRBJ1-6	few	CSARGGISYNSPLHF	TGCAGTGCTAGAGGGGGGATTTCCTATAATTCACCCCTCCACTTT
TRBV28	NA	TRBJ2-7	NA	CASSPLGFGAYEQYF	TGTGCCAGCAGTCCCCTCGGCTTTGGGGCCTACGAGCAGTACTTC
TRBV12-3/TRBV12-4	NA	TRBJ2-5	NA	CASSLRLRDWETQYF	TGTGCCAGCAGTTTACGGCTCAGGGACTGGGAGACCCAGTACTTC
TRBV28	NA	TRBJ2-5	many	CASSSDIQETQYF	TGTGCCAGCAGTTCCGATATCCAAGAGACCCAGTACTTC
TRBV4-1	NA	TRBJ2-1	few	CASSVLAPSSYNEQFF	TGCGCCAGCAGCGTACTAGCCCCCAGCTCCTACAATGAGCAGTTCTTC
TRBV29-1	TRBD2	TRBJ2-2	many	CSVDGTSGRNTGELFF	TGCAGCGTTGATGGGACTAGCGGGAGGAACACCGGGGAGCTGTTTTTT
TRBV5-1	TRBD2	TRBJ2-7	few	CASSRTGTSGSNEQYF	TGCGCCAGCAGCCGCACTGGGACTAGCGGGAGTAACGAGCAGTACTTC
TRBV15	TRBD2	TRBJ2-2	few	CATSKGLAGGNTGELFF	TGTGCCACCAGCAAGGGACTAGCGGGAGGGAACACCGGGGAGCTGTTTTTT
TRBV29-1	TRBD1	TRBJ2-2	many	CSVEDRATGELFF	TGCAGCGTTGAGGACAGGGCGACCGGGGAGCTGTTTTTT
TRBV3-1	TRBD1	TRBJ1-5	few	CASSQQGGGTGINQPQHF	TGTGCCAGCAGCCAGCAGGGGGGTGGGACAGGGATCAATCAGCCCCAGCATTTT
TRBV6-2/TRBV6-3	NA	TRBJ2-1	few	CASRRLPRGEQFF	TGTGCCAGCAGACGCCTCCCCCGCGGCGAGCAGTTCTTC
TRBV7-9	TRBD2	TRBJ2-1	few	CASRQAGGRADNEQFF	TGTGCCAGCAGACAAGCCGGGGGGAGGGCGGATAATGAGCAGTTCTTC
TRBV4-1	NA	TRBJ2-3	few	CASSQVLRGRVYTQYF	TGCGCCAGCAGCCAAGTTCTAAGGGGGAGGGTGTATACGCAGTATTTT
TRBV29-1	TRBD1	TRBJ2-7	many	CSVEGTGGLEEQYF	TGCAGCGTTGAAGGGACAGGTGGGCTTGAGGAGCAGTACTTC
TRBV20-1	TRBD2	TRBJ2-2	NA	CSARDDSGSNRELFF	TGCAGTGCTAGAGATGATAGCGGGAGTAACCGGGAGCTGTTTTTT
TRBV12-3/TRBV12-4	NA	TRBJ2-1	many	CASRQGGNEQFF	TGTGCCAGCAGACAGGGGGGGAATGAGCAGTTCTTC
TRBV28	TRBD1	TRBJ2-1	many	CASSSPGQGDQFF	TGTGCCAGCAGTTCACCGGGACAGGGAGATCAGTTCTTC
TRBV2	TRBD2	TRBJ2-3	NA	CTCTIRGGGLAGTDTQYF	TGTACCTGCACCATACGCGGGGGAGGACTAGCGGGCACAGATACGCAGTATTTT
TRBV10-3	NA	TRBJ2-7	few	CAISESGSSNEQYF	TGTGCCATCAGTGAGTCGGGCTCATCGAACGAGCAGTACTTC
TRBV12-3/TRBV12-4	TRBD2	TRBJ2-5	few	CASRPAGAETQYF	TGTGCCAGCAGGCCCGCGGGAGCGGAGACCCAGTACTTC
TRBV6-2/TRBV6-3	NA	TRBJ2-3	few	CASSYSDLGAAESDTQYF	TGTGCCAGCAGTTACTCGGACCTGGGGGCGGCCGAGTCAGATACGCAGTATTTT
TRBV5-1	NA	TRBJ2-7	many	CASSWKTGGYEQYF	TGCGCCAGCAGCTGGAAGACAGGAGGCTACGAGCAGTACTTC
TRBV14	TRBD1	TRBJ2-7	NA	CASSHSRDRPSYEQYF	TGTGCCAGCAGCCATTCAAGGGACAGACCCTCCTACGAGCAGTACTTC
TRBV18	TRBD1	TRBJ2-5	few	CASSPVGQGMGTETQYF	TGTGCCAGCTCACCAGTTGGACAGGGGATGGGTACGGAGACCCAGTACTTC